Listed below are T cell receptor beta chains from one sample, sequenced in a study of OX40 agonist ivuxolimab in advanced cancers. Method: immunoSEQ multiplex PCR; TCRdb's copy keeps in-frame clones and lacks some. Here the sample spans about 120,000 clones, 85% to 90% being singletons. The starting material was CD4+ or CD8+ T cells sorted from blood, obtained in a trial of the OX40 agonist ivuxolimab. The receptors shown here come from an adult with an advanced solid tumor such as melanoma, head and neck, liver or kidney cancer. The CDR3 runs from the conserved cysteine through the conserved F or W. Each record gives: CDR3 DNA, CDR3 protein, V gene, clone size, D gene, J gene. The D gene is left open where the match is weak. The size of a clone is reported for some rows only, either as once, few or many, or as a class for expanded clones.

DNA: TGTGCCAGCAGTGCGACAGCATCCCTCTATGGCTACACCTTC; CDR3: CASSATASLYGYTF; V: TRBV6-5; size: few; D: .; J: TRBJ1-2
DNA: TGTGCCAGCAGCTTTGGGGGAAGCTCCTACAATGAGCAGTTCTTC; CDR3: CASSFGGSSYNEQFF; V: TRBV5-6; size: .; D: .; J: TRBJ2-1
DNA: TGTGCCAGCAGTTCTGGGACGGCTCCTTGGGCCCTCCACTTT; CDR3: CASSSGTAPWALHF; V: TRBV28; size: once; D: .; J: TRBJ1-6
DNA: TGTGCCAGCAGCGGACAGGGTTCCCTCTATGGCTACACCTTC; CDR3: CASSGQGSLYGYTF; V: TRBV6-6; size: .; D: TRBD1; J: TRBJ1-2
DNA: TGTGCCAGTACTTCCGGGACAGGGTATGAAAAACTGTTTTTT; CDR3: CASTSGTGYEKLFF; V: TRBV19; size: .; D: TRBD1; J: TRBJ1-4
DNA: TGTGCCATCACAGGGGGTAGTAATGAGCAGTTCTTC; CDR3: CAITGGSNEQFF; V: TRBV10-3; size: .; D: TRBD1; J: TRBJ2-1
DNA: TGTGCCAGCAATTCCCGGGACATTAGAGGCGAGCAGTACTTC; CDR3: CASNSRDIRGEQYF; V: TRBV6-5; size: once; D: .; J: TRBJ2-7
DNA: TGTGCCAGCAGTTTGTGGACTAGCGGGGGCACAGATACGCAGTATTTT; CDR3: CASSLWTSGGTDTQYF; V: TRBV27; size: .; D: TRBD2; J: TRBJ2-3
DNA: TGTGCCAGCTCACCGACCGGGACAGGGGATCAGCCCCAGCATTTT; CDR3: CASSPTGTGDQPQHF; V: TRBV18; size: once; D: TRBD1; J: TRBJ1-5
DNA: TGTGCCAGCTCACCACCCCCGGACTACAATGAGCAGTTCTTC; CDR3: CASSPPPDYNEQFF; V: TRBV18; size: .; D: .; J: TRBJ2-1
DNA: TGTGCCAGCAGCGCGATGGGGCAGCCCCAGCATTTT; CDR3: CASSAMGQPQHF; V: TRBV7-2; size: .; D: .; J: TRBJ1-5
DNA: TGTGCCAGCTCACCAGTAGCGGGGAATGAGCAGTTCTTC; CDR3: CASSPVAGNEQFF; V: TRBV18; size: .; D: TRBD2; J: TRBJ2-1
DNA: TGTGCCAGCTCACCGGTCGCCAGGCAAGATACGCAGTATTTT; CDR3: CASSPVARQDTQYF; V: TRBV18; size: .; D: .; J: TRBJ2-3
DNA: TGTGCCATCAGTGGGGACGGACAGGGAGTAGCTGGCTACACCTTC; CDR3: CAISGDGQGVAGYTF; V: TRBV10-3; size: .; D: TRBD1; J: TRBJ1-2
DNA: TGTGCCAGCTCACCCGGGGCAGGGGCTGAAGCTTTCTTT; CDR3: CASSPGAGAEAFF; V: TRBV18; size: .; D: .; J: TRBJ1-1
DNA: TGTGCCTGGAGTAGAGGGGGAGTCTATGGCTACACCTTC; CDR3: CAWSRGGVYGYTF; V: TRBV30; size: .; D: .; J: TRBJ1-2
DNA: TGTGCCATCAGTCGCGAGACAGGGGCCAACGCTGAAGCTTTCTTT; CDR3: CAISRETGANAEAFF; V: TRBV10-3; size: .; D: TRBD1; J: TRBJ1-1
DNA: TGTGCCAGCAGCTTCCCCGCGGGCCCCACTGAAGCTTTCTTT; CDR3: CASSFPAGPTEAFF; V: TRBV7-8; size: .; D: .; J: TRBJ1-1
DNA: TGTGCCAGCAGTGAGTCAGGTTCTTACTCTGGAAACACCATATATTTT; CDR3: CASSESGSYSGNTIYF; V: TRBV6-1; size: .; D: .; J: TRBJ1-3
DNA: TGTGCCAGCAGCTATTCGGGACAGTTAAAGTTTTTT; CDR3: CASSYSGQLKFF; V: TRBV14; size: .; D: TRBD1; J: TRBJ1-4
DNA: TGCGCCAGCAGTAGACCGGACAGGCTGCCCCAGCATTTT; CDR3: CASSRPDRLPQHF; V: TRBV23-1; size: .; D: TRBD1; J: TRBJ1-5
DNA: TGTGCCTCAGATGACATGGGAAGAGGCTACACCTTC; CDR3: CASDDMGRGYTF; V: TRBV30; size: .; D: .; J: TRBJ1-2
DNA: TGTGCCAGCAAGGTACAACAGGGGGCAGAGACCCAGTACTTC; CDR3: CASKVQQGAETQYF; V: TRBV6-5; size: .; D: TRBD1; J: TRBJ2-5
DNA: TGTGCCAGCAGCTTAGCAGGGGCCGGGGAGACCCAGTACTTC; CDR3: CASSLAGAGETQYF; V: TRBV7-6; size: few; D: .; J: TRBJ2-5
DNA: TGTGCCAGCAGAGGATTCGGGAGCAAGTCGCATGAGCAGTTCTTC; CDR3: CASRGFGSKSHEQFF; V: TRBV11-2; size: .; D: .; J: TRBJ2-1
DNA: TGTGCCAGCACCGGGCTCGGCACAGATACGCAGTATTTT; CDR3: CASTGLGTDTQYF; V: TRBV25-1; size: .; D: .; J: TRBJ2-3
DNA: TGTGCCAGCTCACCACGGGAGGGTTTGAGCACTGAAGCTTTCTTT; CDR3: CASSPREGLSTEAFF; V: TRBV18; size: .; D: .; J: TRBJ1-1
DNA: TGTGCCAGCAGCCCGACCAGGGACGGCACTGAAGCTTTCTTT; CDR3: CASSPTRDGTEAFF; V: TRBV4-2; size: .; D: .; J: TRBJ1-1
DNA: TGTGCCAGGGACTTGGGGAGCACTGAAGCTTTCTTT; CDR3: CARDLGSTEAFF; V: TRBV30; size: .; D: .; J: TRBJ1-1
DNA: TGTGCCAGCACTCGCCGGGACAGGGAAACCGAGCAGTACTTC; CDR3: CASTRRDRETEQYF; V: TRBV6-5; size: .; D: TRBD1; J: TRBJ2-7
DNA: TGTGCCATCAGTGAGTCGATTCAAGCGGGGGCCACAGATACGCAGTATTTT; CDR3: CAISESIQAGATDTQYF; V: TRBV10-3; size: .; D: TRBD2; J: TRBJ2-3
DNA: TGTGCCAGCAGCTTAGTTGCGTCCGGGACAGCTCACCACGAGCAGTACTTC; CDR3: CASSLVASGTAHHEQYF; V: TRBV7-7; size: .; D: TRBD1; J: TRBJ2-7
DNA: TGTGCCAGTAGCGGACAGGGGGGCAATCAGCCCCAGCATTTT; CDR3: CASSGQGGNQPQHF; V: TRBV19; size: .; D: TRBD1; J: TRBJ1-5
DNA: TGTGCCAGCTCAGTGAACCCGGAGGGACAGGGCGACGGCTACACCTTC; CDR3: CASSVNPEGQGDGYTF; V: TRBV18; size: .; D: TRBD1; J: TRBJ1-2
DNA: TGTGCCAGCAGCCCTGACCCGGCCCCGGCTTTCTTT; CDR3: CASSPDPAPAFF; V: TRBV7-2; size: .; D: .; J: TRBJ1-1
DNA: TGTGCCAGCAGCCCCCGCCGACAGGGCCCTAGTGGCTACACCTTC; CDR3: CASSPRRQGPSGYTF; V: TRBV5-8; size: .; D: TRBD1; J: TRBJ1-2
DNA: TGTGCCAGTAGCCCATTTGCAACTAATGAAAAACTGTTTTTT; CDR3: CASSPFATNEKLFF; V: TRBV19; size: .; D: .; J: TRBJ1-4
DNA: TGTGCCAGCAGCTCCCGGGCGACGGGAGGGGGAGAGACCCAGTACTTC; CDR3: CASSSRATGGGETQYF; V: TRBV7-9; size: .; D: TRBD2; J: TRBJ2-5
DNA: TGTGCCAGCAGCGCTAAGCCAGGAACGGGCTACACCTTC; CDR3: CASSAKPGTGYTF; V: TRBV9; size: .; D: .; J: TRBJ1-2
DNA: TGTGCCAGCAGCTGGGGGACAGAGAACACTGAAGCTTTCTTT; CDR3: CASSWGTENTEAFF; V: TRBV7-3; size: .; D: TRBD1; J: TRBJ1-1
DNA: TGCGCCAGCAGTCTCCCAGTTCGAGCCCAATCAGCTTTCTTT; CDR3: CASSLPVRAQSAFF; V: TRBV23-1; size: .; D: .; J: TRBJ1-1
DNA: TGTGCCAGCTCACCTGACAGCGGCGGCTACACCTTC; CDR3: CASSPDSGGYTF; V: TRBV18; size: .; D: .; J: TRBJ1-2
DNA: TGTGCCAGCAGCCCCCGAGGGGGGCGGGATGAGCAGTTCTTC; CDR3: CASSPRGGRDEQFF; V: TRBV5-6; size: .; D: .; J: TRBJ2-1
DNA: TGTGCCAGCAGCCAACTTAGGGAGTCCGGCTACACCTTC; CDR3: CASSQLRESGYTF; V: TRBV14; size: once; D: .; J: TRBJ1-2
DNA: TGTGCCAGCAGTGAAGGGGTCTCTGGGGCCAACGTCCTGACTTTC; CDR3: CASSEGVSGANVLTF; V: TRBV6-1; size: few; D: .; J: TRBJ2-6
DNA: TGTGCCAGCAGGAAGACTATCTCCTACGAGCAGTACTTC; CDR3: CASRKTISYEQYF; V: TRBV2; size: .; D: .; J: TRBJ2-7
DNA: TGTGCCTGGAGTCGGGGACAGGGGGACTATGGCTACACCTTC; CDR3: CAWSRGQGDYGYTF; V: TRBV30; size: .; D: TRBD1; J: TRBJ1-2
DNA: TGTGCCAGCAGCTTAGCGGTGGAGACCCAGTACTTC; CDR3: CASSLAVETQYF; V: TRBV7-2; size: .; D: .; J: TRBJ2-5
DNA: TGCGCCAGCAGCTTGGGGAGCGGACAAGCCAAAAACATTCAGTACTTC; CDR3: CASSLGSGQAKNIQYF; V: TRBV5-1; size: .; D: .; J: TRBJ2-4
DNA: TGTGCTAGTGGTTTAGCGGGGAGGATAGATACGCAGTATTTT; CDR3: CASGLAGRIDTQYF; V: TRBV12-5; size: .; D: TRBD2; J: TRBJ2-3
DNA: TGTGCCAGCAGACGCACCCGGGATAGCAATCAGCCCCAGCATTTT; CDR3: CASRRTRDSNQPQHF; V: TRBV7-2; size: .; D: .; J: TRBJ1-5